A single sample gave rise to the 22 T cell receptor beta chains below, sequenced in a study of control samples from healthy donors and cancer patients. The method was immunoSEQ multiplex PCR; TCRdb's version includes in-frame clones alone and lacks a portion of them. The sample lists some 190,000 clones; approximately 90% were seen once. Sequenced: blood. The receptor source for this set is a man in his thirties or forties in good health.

The CDR3 DNA sequence: TGCGCCAGCAGCCGAAACCGGGACAACACCAACGTCCTGACTTTC. This translates into CASSRNRDNTNVLTF. This sequence joins TRBV4-1 and TRBJ2-6; the D gene is possibly TRBD1 (6 bases). CDR3 length: 15 amino acids. The V gene lost 4 bases and the J gene lost 8 bases, with 15 bases spanning the gap. In germline, CDR1 is MGHRA, CDR2 YSYEKL.

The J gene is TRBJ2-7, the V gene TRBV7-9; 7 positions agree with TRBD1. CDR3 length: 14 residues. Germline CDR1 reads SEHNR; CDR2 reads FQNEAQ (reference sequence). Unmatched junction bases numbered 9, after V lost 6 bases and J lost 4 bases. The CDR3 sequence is CASSSGTVIYEQYF. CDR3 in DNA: TGTGCCAGCAGTTCAGGGACAGTCATTTACGAGCAGTACTTC. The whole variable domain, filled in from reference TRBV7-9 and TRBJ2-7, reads DTGVSQNPRHKITKRGQNVTFRCDPISEHNRLYWYRQTLGQGPEFLTYFQNEAQLEKSRLLSDRFSAERPKGSFSTLEIQRTEQGDSAMYLCASSSGTVIYEQYFGPGTRLTVT.

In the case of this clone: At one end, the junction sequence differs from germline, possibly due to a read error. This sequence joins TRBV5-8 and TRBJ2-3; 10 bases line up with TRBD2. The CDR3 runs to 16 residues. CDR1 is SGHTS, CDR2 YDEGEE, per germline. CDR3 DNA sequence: TGTGCCATCAGCGGGGGGGCCGTCTCTAGCACAGATACGCAGTATTTT. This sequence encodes CAISGGAVSSTDTQYF.

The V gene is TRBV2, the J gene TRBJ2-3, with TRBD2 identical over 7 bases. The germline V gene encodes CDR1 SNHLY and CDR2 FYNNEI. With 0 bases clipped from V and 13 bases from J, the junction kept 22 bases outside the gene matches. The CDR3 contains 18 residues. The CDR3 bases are TGTGCCAGCAGTGAAGCTCTAAGCGTGGGCGGGGGACCCGGATACGAGTATTTT. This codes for CASSEALSVGGGPGYEYF.

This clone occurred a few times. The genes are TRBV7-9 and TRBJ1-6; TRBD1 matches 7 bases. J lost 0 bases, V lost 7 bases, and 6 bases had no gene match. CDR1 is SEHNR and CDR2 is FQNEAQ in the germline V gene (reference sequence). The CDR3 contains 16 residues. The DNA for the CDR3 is TGTGCCAGCACCCCGACAGGGAGCTCCTATAATTCACCCCTCCACTTT. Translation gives CASTPTGSSYNSPLHF.

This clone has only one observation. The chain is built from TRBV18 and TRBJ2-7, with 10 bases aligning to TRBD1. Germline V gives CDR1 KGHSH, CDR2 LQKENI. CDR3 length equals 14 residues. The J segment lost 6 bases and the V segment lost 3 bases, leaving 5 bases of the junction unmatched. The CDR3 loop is CASSPGQGDREQYF. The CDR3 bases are TGTGCCAGCTCACCTGGACAGGGGGATCGCGAGCAGTACTTC. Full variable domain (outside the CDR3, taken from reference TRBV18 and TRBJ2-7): NAGVMQNPRHLVRRRGQEARLRCSPMKGHSHVYWYRQLPEEGLKFMVYLQKENIIDESGMPKERFSAEFPKEGPSILRIQQVVRGDSAAYFCASSPGQGDREQYFGPGTRLTVT.

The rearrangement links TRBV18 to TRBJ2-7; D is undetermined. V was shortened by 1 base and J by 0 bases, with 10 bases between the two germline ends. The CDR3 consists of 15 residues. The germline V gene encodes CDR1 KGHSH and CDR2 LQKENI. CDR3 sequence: CASSPRVASSYEQYF. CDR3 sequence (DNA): TGTGCCAGCTCACCACGGGTAGCCTCCTCCTACGAGCAGTACTTC.

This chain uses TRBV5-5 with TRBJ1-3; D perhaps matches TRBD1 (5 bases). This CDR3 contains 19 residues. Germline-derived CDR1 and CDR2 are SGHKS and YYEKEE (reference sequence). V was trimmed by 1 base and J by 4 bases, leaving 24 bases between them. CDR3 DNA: TGTGCCAGCAGCTTGTGGAAGTGGGGGAACTCCCGGGAGGGAAACACCATATATTTT. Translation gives CASSLWKWGNSREGNTIYF.

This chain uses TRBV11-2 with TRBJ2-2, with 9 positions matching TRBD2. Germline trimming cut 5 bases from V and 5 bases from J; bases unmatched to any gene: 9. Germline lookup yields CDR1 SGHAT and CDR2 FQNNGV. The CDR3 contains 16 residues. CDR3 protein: CASSTNPGLATGELFF. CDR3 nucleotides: TGTGCCAGCAGCACCAATCCGGGACTAGCAACCGGGGAGCTGTTTTTT.

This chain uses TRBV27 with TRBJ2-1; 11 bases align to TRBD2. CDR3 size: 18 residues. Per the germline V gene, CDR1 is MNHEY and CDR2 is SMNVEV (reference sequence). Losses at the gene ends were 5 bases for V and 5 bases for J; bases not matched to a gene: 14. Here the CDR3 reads CASSPTRPSGGPNNEQFF. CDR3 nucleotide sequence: TGTGCCAGCAGTCCCACCCGGCCTAGCGGGGGGCCCAACAATGAGCAGTTCTTC.

The CDR3 DNA reads as TGCGCCAGCAGCTTGGCCCCGGGGGGGGCAAACGAGCAGTACTTC. Translated, it gives CASSLAPGGANEQYF. The chain employs TRBV5-1 and TRBJ2-7, with 8 positions matching TRBD2. The CDR3 runs to 15 residues. From germline, CDR1 is SGHRS and CDR2 YFSETQ. V shed 0 bases and J 5 bases; nucleotides not matched to a gene: 7.

CDR3 region: CASSREGTGDAEAFF. For the CDR3, the DNA is TGTGCCAGCAGCCGCGAAGGGACAGGGGACGCTGAAGCTTTCTTT. The chain recombines TRBV7-9 with TRBJ1-1, with 10 bases lining up with TRBD1. The CDR3 extends over 15 amino acids. Trimming took 5 bases from V and 6 from J; bases not matched to a gene: 9. CDR1 and CDR2 from the germline V gene are SEHNR and FQNEAQ (reference sequence).

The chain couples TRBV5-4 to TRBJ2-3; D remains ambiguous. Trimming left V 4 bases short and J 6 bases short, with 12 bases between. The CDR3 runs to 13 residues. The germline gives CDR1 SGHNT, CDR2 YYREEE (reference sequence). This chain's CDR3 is CASSPELDDTQYF. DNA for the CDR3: TGTGCCAGCAGCCCCGAGTTGGATGATACGCAGTATTTT.

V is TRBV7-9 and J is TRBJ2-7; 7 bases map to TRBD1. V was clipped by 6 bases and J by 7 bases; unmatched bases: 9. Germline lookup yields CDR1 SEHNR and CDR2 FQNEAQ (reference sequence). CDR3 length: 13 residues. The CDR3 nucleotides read TGTGCCAGCAGTTTTACAGGGGCTCGGGAGCAGTACTTC. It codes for CASSFTGAREQYF.

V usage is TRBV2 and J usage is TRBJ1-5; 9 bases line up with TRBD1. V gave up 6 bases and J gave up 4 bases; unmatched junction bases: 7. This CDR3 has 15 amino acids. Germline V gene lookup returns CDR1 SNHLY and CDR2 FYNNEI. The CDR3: CASRPPGTGNQPQHF. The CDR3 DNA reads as TGTGCCAGCAGACCCCCCGGGACAGGGAATCAGCCCCAGCATTTT.

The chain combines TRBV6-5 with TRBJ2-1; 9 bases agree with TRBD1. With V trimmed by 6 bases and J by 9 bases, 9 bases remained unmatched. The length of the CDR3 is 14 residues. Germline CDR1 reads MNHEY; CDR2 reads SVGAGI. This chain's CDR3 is CASRSDRGIGEQFF. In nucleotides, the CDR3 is TGTGCCAGCAGGTCTGACAGGGGGATTGGTGAGCAGTTCTTC.

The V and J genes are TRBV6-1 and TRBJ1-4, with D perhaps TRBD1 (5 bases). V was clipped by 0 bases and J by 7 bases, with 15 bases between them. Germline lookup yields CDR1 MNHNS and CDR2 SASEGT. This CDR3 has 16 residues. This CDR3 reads CASSEAVRGNREKLFF. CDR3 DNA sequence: TGTGCCAGCAGTGAAGCGGTGCGGGGGAATCGTGAAAAACTGTTTTTT.

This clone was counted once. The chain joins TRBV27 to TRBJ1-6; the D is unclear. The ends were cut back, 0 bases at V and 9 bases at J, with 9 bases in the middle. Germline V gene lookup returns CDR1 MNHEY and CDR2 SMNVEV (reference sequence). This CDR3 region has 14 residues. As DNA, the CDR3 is TGTGCCAGCAGTTTATCCCCTTTCTCTTCACCCCTCCACTTT. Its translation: CASSLSPFSSPLHF.

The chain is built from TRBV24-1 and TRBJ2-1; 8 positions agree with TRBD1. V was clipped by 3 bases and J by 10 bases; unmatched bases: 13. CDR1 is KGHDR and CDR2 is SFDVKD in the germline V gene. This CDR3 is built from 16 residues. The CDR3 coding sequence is TGTGCCACCAGTGATAAAGCAGGGGGCCCTTTGGGAGAGCAGTTCTTC. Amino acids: CATSDKAGGPLGEQFF.

The CDR3 region has the DNA TGTGCCAGCAGCCCACAGGGGACCGGGGAGCTGTTTTTT. It specifies CASSPQGTGELFF. The V call is TRBV11-2, the J call TRBJ2-2; 7 positions match TRBD1. Losses at the gene ends were 5 bases for V and 5 bases for J; bases not matched to a gene: 2. Per germline, CDR1 SGHAT and CDR2 FQNNGV. The CDR3 consists of 13 residues.

In nucleotides, the CDR3 is TGTGCCAGCTACAGCTCTGGAAACACCATATATTTT. As protein: CASYSSGNTIYF. V and J are TRBV2 and TRBJ1-3; D is ambiguous. This CDR3 region has 12 residues. The germline V gene encodes CDR1 SNHLY and CDR2 FYNNEI. The ends were cut back, 8 bases at V and 0 bases at J, with 5 bases in the middle.

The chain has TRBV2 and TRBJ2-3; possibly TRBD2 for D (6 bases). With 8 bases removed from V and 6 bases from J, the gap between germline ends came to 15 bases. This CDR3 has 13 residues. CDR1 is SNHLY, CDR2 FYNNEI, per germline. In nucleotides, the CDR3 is TGTGCCAGCTGCGGCGGGGTCCTGGATACGCAGTATTTT. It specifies CASCGGVLDTQYF.